One and the same sample provided the 32 T cell receptor beta chains below, sequenced in a study of beta chain features in type 1 diabetes (dated by TCRdb to about 2018). Receptor amplification or capture employed the immunoSEQ multiplex PCR assay. All of the isolated RNA was reverse transcribed with the High Capacity cDNA Reverse Transcription Kit, so expressed TCRB transcripts were sequenced. TCRdb mirrors the immuneACCESS table, restricted to in-frame sequences. Some clones are absent from its copies; in checked studies, under half trace to an unresolved V gene, and the reason for the others is unknown. The sample table lists about 700,000 clones, 13% of them with a count of one. The ten largest clones represent 0.022% of the sample. What the work shows at the level of the full study, not this receptor alone: A moderate but significant shortening of TCRB CDR3 length was observed in type 1 diabetes patients in all four CD4+ subsets.

No cognate antigen is known for these TCRs. The sequenced sample consisted of naive CD4+ T cells from blood. The meaning of the sample's cell subset or site label: true naive CD4+ T cells. These receptor sequences come from a man aged 18 to 35 with type 1 diabetes.

The chain uses TRBV7-2 and TRBJ2-1; TRBD1 matches at 7 bases. Per germline, CDR1 SGHTA and CDR2 FQGNSA. CDR3 length: 15 amino acids. The trim removed 6 bases at V and 4 bases at J, leaving 9 bases unmatched. The CDR3 DNA reads TGTGCCAGCAGTTCAACCGGGACAGATTACAATGAGCAGTTCTTC. Its translation: CASSSTGTDYNEQFF.

This clone was seen a handful of times. The gene calls are TRBV19 and TRBJ2-7; TRBD1 aligns across 8 bases. CDR1 and CDR2 from the germline V gene are LNHDA and SQIVND (reference sequence). After removal of 8 bases from V and 3 bases from J, the junction contained 9 bases not matched to a gene. The CDR3 has 14 amino acids. CDR3 sequence: CASAPRTGSYEQYF. The CDR3 nucleotides read TGTGCCAGTGCTCCACGGACAGGGAGCTACGAGCAGTACTTC.

This clone was observed a handful of times. The gene calls are TRBV7-6 and TRBJ1-5; D is perhaps TRBD1 (5 bases). The CDR3 consists of 12 residues. V gave up 5 bases and J gave up 6 bases, with 8 bases separating them. Per germline, CDR1 SGHVS and CDR2 FNYEAQ. The CDR3 sequence: CASSLQGQPQHF. The CDR3 DNA follows: TGTGCCAGCAGCCTCCAGGGTCAGCCCCAGCATTTT.

CDR3 residues: CASSRMSGFSPLHF. CDR3 DNA: TGTGCCAGCAGCCGAATGTCCGGATTTTCACCCCTCCACTTT. V usage is TRBV7-2 and J usage is TRBJ1-6; no clear D gene. Trimming removed 5 bases at V and 9 bases at J, with 14 bases between. This CDR3 contains 14 residues. CDR1 and CDR2 (germline): SGHTA, FQGNSA.

The V gene is TRBV5-1, the J gene TRBJ2-3; D perhaps matches TRBD2 (6 bases). In germline, CDR1 is SGHRS, CDR2 YFSETQ. The CDR3 consists of 16 residues. V was pared by 4 bases and J by 3 bases, with 18 bases between. CDR3 bases: TGCGCCAGCAGCCTGCCTGGGACTGTTAGGACAGATACGCAGTATTTT. It yields the protein CASSLPGTVRTDTQYF.

This clone turned up a few times. V gene TRBV6-5 combines with J gene TRBJ2-1, with D uncertain. The V gene lost 6 bases and the J gene lost 6 bases, with 18 bases spanning the gap. CDR1 and CDR2 (germline): MNHEY, SVGAGI. This CDR3 has 15 amino acids. The CDR3, as DNA: TGTGCCAGCAGGCGCGAGTGGCTGGCTTCCAATGAGCAGTTCTTC. Its protein is CASRREWLASNEQFF.

Note on this clone: The sample carries other DNA sequences with the same CDR3. V gene TRBV28 combines with J gene TRBJ1-2; D not certain. V lost 2 bases and J lost 0, with 4 bases in between. Germline CDR1 MDHEN, CDR2 SYDVKM. This CDR3 has 13 amino acids. The CDR3 DNA sequence: TGTGCCAGCAGTTTAGGATCTAACTATGGCTACACCTTC. Residues: CASSLGSNYGYTF.

This clone was observed a few times. The J gene is TRBJ1-1, the V gene TRBV27, with 7 nucleotides matching TRBD1. CDR1 MNHEY and CDR2 SMNVEV come from the germline V gene (reference sequence). The CDR3 totals 14 residues. The V and J ends lost 2 bases and 7 bases, in that order; junction bases with no gene match: 7. The CDR3 loop is CASSLDRGRGEAFF. CDR3 in DNA: TGTGCCAGCAGTTTAGATAGGGGGCGGGGTGAAGCTTTCTTT.

This clone was seen only a few times. The V and J genes are TRBV30 and TRBJ2-5; maybe TRBD2 (7 bases). The CDR3 contains 14 residues. Trimming removed 8 bases at V and 4 bases at J, with 20 bases between. Germline CDR1 GTSNPN, CDR2 SVGIG (reference sequence). CDR3 nucleotide sequence: TGTGCCCTAGCGGCGGGGGCCGGGGGAGAGACCCAGTACTTC. Amino acid sequence: CALAAGAGGETQYF.

This CDR3 reads CASFVTPGKQYF. The CDR3 region has the DNA TGTGCCAGCTTCGTCACCCCGGGGAAGCAGTACTTC. This rearrangement joins TRBV2 to TRBJ2-7; a weak D match, TRBD2 (5 bases). Between the trimmed V and J ends, which lost 8 bases and 8 bases, there was a span of 16 bases. CDR3 size: 12 residues. CDR1 and CDR2 from the germline V gene are SNHLY and FYNNEI.

The rearrangement uses TRBV6-1 and TRBJ2-7; D not certain. Trimming removed 7 bases from V and 0 bases from J, with 13 bases in between. The CDR3 totals 14 residues. Per germline, CDR1 MNHNS and CDR2 SASEGT. The CDR3 loop is CASTTVPSSYEQYF. The CDR3 coding sequence is TGTGCCAGCACCACGGTTCCTAGCTCCTACGAGCAGTACTTC.

This clone was counted only a few times. This chain connects TRBV9 to TRBJ2-4, with 9 bases matching TRBD1. The V gene end was trimmed by 2 bases and the J gene end by 4 bases; junction bases not matched to a gene: 4. Per germline, CDR1 SGDLS and CDR2 YYNGEE. The CDR3 consists of 15 residues. This CDR3 reads CASSVEGQGKNIQYF. Here the CDR3 DNA reads TGTGCCAGCAGCGTGGAGGGACAGGGAAAAAACATTCAGTACTTC.

This clone was counted only a few times. The chain recombines TRBV19 with TRBJ2-1, with D hard to call. This CDR3 spans 14 amino acids. The germline V gene encodes CDR1 LNHDA and CDR2 SQIVND (reference sequence). Trimming pared 5 bases from V and 6 bases from J, leaving 14 bases between. The chain's CDR3 is CASSSASGGNEQFF. The CDR3 DNA is TGTGCCAGTAGTTCGGCTTCGGGCGGCAATGAGCAGTTCTTC.

V and J are TRBV19 and TRBJ2-2; possibly TRBD1 for D (5 bases). The CDR3 extends over 15 amino acids. V dropped 5 bases and J dropped 1 base, with 11 bases sitting between them. The V gene's germline CDR1 is LNHDA and CDR2 SQIVND (reference sequence). The CDR3 DNA reads as TGTGCCAGTAGTCCCGGGCAGGGGAACACCGGGGAGCTGTTTTTT. Translating it yields CASSPGQGNTGELFF.

J is TRBJ2-7 and V is TRBV28; D tentatively reads TRBD1 or TRBD2 (5 bases each). Trimming pared 2 bases from V and 4 bases from J, leaving 12 bases between. The CDR3 has 14 amino acids. Germline V gene sequence: CDR1 MDHEN, CDR2 SYDVKM. The CDR3 DNA follows: TGTGCCAGCAGTTTAATGGCAGGGAGTTACGAGCAGTACTTC. Its translation is CASSLMAGSYEQYF.

This sequence joins TRBV7-8 and TRBJ2-7; D is ambiguous. There are 16 residues in the CDR3. The V end lost 1 base, the J end lost 0 bases, and 13 bases lay between the germline ends. Looked up from germline, CDR1 is SGHVS and CDR2 is FQNEAQ. CDR3 region: CASSLGGIESSYEQYF. CDR3 nucleotides: TGTGCCAGCAGCTTAGGTGGCATAGAAAGCTCCTACGAGCAGTACTTC.

The chain links TRBV30 to TRBJ2-7; TRBD2 agrees at 11 bases. Germline assignment: CDR1 GTSNPN and CDR2 SVGIG (reference sequence). The length of the CDR3 is 13 residues. The trim removed 3 bases at V and 4 bases at J, leaving 2 bases unmatched. The CDR3 protein is CAWRSSGRYEQYF. CDR3 nucleotide sequence: TGTGCCTGGAGGTCTAGCGGGAGGTACGAGCAGTACTTC.

This clone was seen more than once but under ten times. The J gene is TRBJ1-2, the V gene TRBV30; no reliable D call. CDR1 is GTSNPN, CDR2 SVGIG, per germline (reference sequence). The CDR3 is 15 amino acids. The V end was cut by 4 bases, the J end by 2 bases, with 17 bases between. CDR3: CAWKRAAGLNYGYTF. The CDR3 DNA follows: TGTGCCTGGAAACGGGCGGCAGGTTTGAACTATGGCTACACCTTC. Together with reference TRBV30 and TRBJ1-2, the CDR3 gives the full variable domain: SQTIHQWPATLVQPVGSPLSLECTVEGTSNPNLYWYRQAAGRGLQLLFYSVGIGQISSEVPQNLSASRPQDRQFILSSKKLLLSDSGFYLCAWKRAAGLNYGYTFGSGTRLTVV.

This clone was seen a single time. CDR3 sequence reads: CASSLVPGSEKLFF. CDR3 nucleotides: TGTGCCAGCAGCCTGGTTCCGGGGAGTGAAAAACTGTTTTTT. This chain connects TRBV9 to TRBJ1-4; D remains unclear. CDR1 SGDLS and CDR2 YYNGEE come from the germline V gene. This CDR3 comprises 14 residues. V lost 4 bases, J lost 7 bases, and 14 bases lay in between.

This chain uses TRBV13 with TRBJ1-2; the D gene is possibly TRBD1 (6 bases). The V gene's germline CDR1 is PRHDT and CDR2 FYEKMQ (reference sequence). V was cut by 0 bases and J by 4 bases, with 15 bases left in between. The CDR3 contains 16 residues. The CDR3 nucleotides are TGTGCCAGCAGCTTAGGCCGGGGGGCAGCCCTCTATGGCTACACCTTC. It encodes CASSLGRGAALYGYTF. Combining the CDR3 with reference TRBV13 and TRBJ1-2 gives the whole variable domain AAGVIQSPRHLIKEKRETATLKCYPIPRHDTVYWYQQGPGQDPQFLISFYEKMQSDKGSIPDRFSAQQFSDYHSELNMSSLELGDSALYFCASSLGRGAALYGYTFGSGTRLTVV.

This clone was picked up a small number of times. The gene calls are TRBV18 and TRBJ2-7; D unclear. Trimming removed 1 base from V and 2 bases from J, with 9 bases in between. The CDR3 consists of 14 residues. Germline-derived CDR1 and CDR2 are KGHSH and LQKENI. CDR3 residues: CASSPRGVTYEQYF. Here the CDR3 DNA reads TGTGCCAGCTCACCACGAGGAGTAACCTACGAGCAGTACTTC.

This clone turned up a few times. This sequence joins TRBV9 and TRBJ2-2, with TRBD2 matching 8 bases. Germline CDR1 SGDLS, CDR2 YYNGEE. Unmatched junction bases numbered 9, after V lost 4 bases and J lost 7 bases. This CDR3 has 15 residues. The CDR3 coding sequence is TGTGCCAGCAGCCCAACCGGGACTAGTGGCGGGGAGCTGTTTTTT. Encoded protein: CASSPTGTSGGELFF.

The chain couples TRBV4-1 to TRBJ2-2, with TRBD1 as a possible D gene (6 bases). Trimming cost V 7 bases and J 3 bases, with 15 bases left between them. Germline CDR1 MGHRA, CDR2 YSYEKL. The CDR3 runs to 15 residues. The CDR3 region has the DNA TGCGCCAGCACCACTTCAGGGGTAGACACCGGGGAGCTGTTTTTT. Amino acids: CASTTSGVDTGELFF.

About this clone itself: Distinct nucleotide sequences in the sample also encode this CDR3. The chain links TRBV18 to TRBJ2-5; D is uncertain. The CDR3 covers 13 residues. Germline V gives CDR1 KGHSH, CDR2 LQKENI. Between the trimmed V and J ends, which lost 0 bases and 5 bases, there was a span of 7 bases. The CDR3 DNA reads as TGTGCCAGCTCACCACCCGGGCTGGAGACCCAGTACTTC. This translates into CASSPPGLETQYF.

This rearrangement joins TRBV30 to TRBJ1-1; D not certain. Germline CDR1 reads GTSNPN; CDR2 reads SVGIG (reference sequence). The germline V and J ends were trimmed by 4 bases and 4 bases, with 19 bases remaining between them. The CDR3 extends over 15 amino acids. The CDR3 bases are TGTGCCTGGATCCCTCCTAGGAAGCGCGGCACTGAAGCTTTCTTT. Protein product: CAWIPPRKRGTEAFF.

The V and J genes are TRBV5-4 and TRBJ1-5, with TRBD1 identical over 8 bases. The CDR3 is made up of 15 amino acids. Trimming at V came to 4 bases and at J to 2 bases, leaving 5 bases not matched to a gene. Germline CDR1 is SGHNT and CDR2 is YYREEE (reference sequence). CDR3 sequence: CASSAGGAGNQPQHF. The CDR3 DNA reads TGTGCCAGCAGCGCAGGGGGCGCGGGCAATCAGCCCCAGCATTTT.

This clone was counted a few times. The chain combines TRBV7-2 with TRBJ2-1; D is possibly TRBD2 (6 bases). This CDR3 contains 14 residues. V lost 10 bases to trimming and J lost 5 bases, with 18 bases between them. CDR1 is SGHTA, CDR2 FQGNSA, per germline. The CDR3 DNA follows: TGTGCCACCCGGCGTGCGGGGCGCAACAATGAGCAGTTCTTC. Translated, it gives CATRRAGRNNEQFF.

Concerning this clone itself: At one end the junction does not follow the germline gene, possibly because of a read error. The V and J genes are TRBV2 and TRBJ1-4, with TRBD1 matching over 7 bases. CDR3 length equals 12 residues. CDR1 is SNHLY and CDR2 is FYNNEI in the germline V gene. CDR3 nucleotide sequence: TGTGCCAGCAGTGAAGCAGGGCCTGACAGGGCTTTT. Amino acids: CASSEAGPDRAF.

The sample holds a few counts of this clone. The chain uses TRBV9 and TRBJ2-3, with D hard to call. V lost 0 bases to trimming and J lost 3 bases, with 5 bases between them. Germline V gene data show CDR1 as SGDLS and CDR2 as YYNGEE. The CDR3 contains 13 residues. The CDR3 DNA sequence: TGTGCCAGCAGCGTAGGGCAGACAGATACGCAGTATTTT. Its translation: CASSVGQTDTQYF.

The chain has TRBV4-1 and TRBJ1-5; no clear D. Trimming removed 4 bases from V and 9 bases from J, with 13 bases in between. The CDR3 has 13 amino acids. The V gene's germline CDR1 is MGHRA and CDR2 YSYEKL. The CDR3 spells CASSPDQRRPQHF. The CDR3 nucleotides read TGCGCCAGCAGCCCAGATCAGAGGAGGCCCCAGCATTTT.

CDR3 residues: CASTFDGSSYEQYF. The CDR3, as DNA: TGTGCCAGCACCTTCGATGGTAGCTCCTACGAGCAGTACTTC. The V call is TRBV28, the J call TRBJ2-7; no clear D. Germline V gives CDR1 MDHEN, CDR2 SYDVKM. V dropped 7 bases and J dropped 0 bases, with 13 bases sitting between them. The CDR3 contains 14 residues.

The genes are TRBV7-9 and TRBJ2-7, with 9 bases lining up with TRBD1. CDR1 is SEHNR, CDR2 FQNEAQ, per germline (reference sequence). J was trimmed by 2 bases and V by 5 bases; bases with no gene match: 7. The CDR3 length is 15 residues. CDR3 protein: CASSQGQGITYEQYF. DNA of the CDR3: TGTGCCAGCAGCCAGGGACAGGGAATTACCTACGAGCAGTACTTC.